The rows below give T cell receptor beta chains drawn from one sample of a study of T cell repertoires in cytomegalovirus infection. TCRdb re-called the reads through MiXCR, storing one row per CDR3 protein. This table holds approximately 1,000,000 distinct CDR3 sequences, roughly 30% found once. These receptors have no identified antigens. The starting material was cultured CD8+ T cells from PBMCs, obtained from culture after CMV antigen stimulation. Receptor source: a human donor in good health (CMV status not recorded). Some clones in this sample may be carry-over from other donors' samples. Each CDR3 is given with its conserved first and last residue. The order of the fields is J gene, D gene, V gene, clone size, CDR3 protein, CDR3 DNA. A D gene is named only where the DNA matches it firmly. Size values are once, few and many counts, or a class for expanded clones, and some rows have none.

>TRBJ2-5|-|TRBV20-1|once
CSARGSPQGRQETQYF
TGCAGTGCTAGAGGGTCACCGCAGGGGCGCCAAGAGACCCAGTACTTC
>TRBJ1-1|TRBD1|TRBV7-9|-
CASSADRASRSEKAFF
TGTGCCAGCAGCGCAGACAGGGCCTCTAGAAGTGAAAAAGCTTTCTTT
>TRBJ2-2|-|TRBV11-2|-
CASSLYERRGTGELFF
TGTGCCAGCAGCTTATACGAGCGGCGCGGCACCGGGGAGCTGTTTTTT
>TRBJ2-2|TRBD1|TRBV6-1|-
CASLTGVDTGELFF
TGTGCCAGCCTGACAGGGGTTGACACCGGGGAGCTGTTTTTT
>TRBJ2-2|-|TRBV7-6|few
CASSLGVGTGELFF
TGTGCCAGCAGCTTGGGGGTCGGCACCGGGGAGCTGTTTTTT
>TRBJ1-2|-|TRBV12-3/TRBV12-4|once
CASSFEGVLYGYTF
TGTGCCAGCAGTTTCGAAGGAGTTCTCTATGGCTACACCTTC
>TRBJ1-6|TRBD1|TRBV3-1|-
CASSHRGQADSPLHF
TGTGCCAGCAGCCACCGCGGACAGGCTGATTCACCCCTCCACTTT
>TRBJ2-5|-|TRBV4-1|-
CASSPMDLGGNQETQYF
TGCGCCAGCAGCCCCATGGACCTGGGGGGCAACCAAGAGACCCAGTACTTC
>TRBJ2-4|-|TRBV24-1|-
CATSDYKDQYF
TGTGCCACCAGTGATTATAAAGATCAGTACTTC
>TRBJ1-1|-|TRBV27|-
CASSLVGLGAGTEAFF
TGTGCCAGCAGTTTAGTCGGACTGGGGGCAGGCACTGAAGCTTTCTTT
>TRBJ2-7|TRBD1|TRBV2|few
CASSGLPGTGALYEQYF
TGTGCCAGCAGTGGATTACCCGGGACAGGGGCCCTCTACGAGCAGTACTTC
>TRBJ2-7|-|TRBV14|-
CASSRFSYEQYF
TGTGCCAGCTCTAGGTTTTCCTACGAGCAGTACTTC
>TRBJ2-2|-|TRBV7-9|-
CASSSTQGNTGELFF
TGTGCCAGCAGCTCAACGCAGGGGAACACCGGGGAGCTGTTTTTT
>TRBJ2-1|TRBD2|TRBV10-3|-
CAISVKAGGHPPDEQFF
TGTGCCATCAGTGTCAAGGCGGGGGGCCATCCCCCCGATGAGCAGTTCTTC
>TRBJ2-1|TRBD1|TRBV4-3|-
CASSRSDRGNEQFF
TGCGCCAGCAGCCGGTCGGACAGGGGCAATGAGCAGTTCTTC
>TRBJ2-1|TRBD2|TRBV2|few
CASQALLAGPSLGEQFF
TGTGCCAGCCAAGCCCTACTAGCGGGGCCCTCGCTCGGTGAGCAGTTCTTC
>TRBJ1-1|-|TRBV7-2|few
CASIPTTWGAFF
TGTGCCAGCATCCCCACGACATGGGGAGCTTTCTTT
>TRBJ2-3|TRBD1|TRBV5-1|-
CASRPRPGQLTDTQYF
TGCGCCAGCAGGCCCCGTCCGGGACAGCTTACAGATACGCAGTATTTT
>TRBJ2-7|-|TRBV7-9|few
CASSSTGISPYYEQYF
TGTGCCAGCAGCAGTACAGGGATAAGCCCCTACTACGAGCAGTACTTC
>TRBJ1-1|TRBD1|TRBV5-1|-
CASSLDRGVEAFF
TGCGCCAGCAGCTTGGACAGGGGTGTTGAAGCTTTCTTT
>TRBJ1-1|-|TRBV7-9|few
CASSLGASYTEAFF
TGTGCCAGCAGCTTGGGGGCCAGCTACACTGAAGCTTTCTTT
>TRBJ1-5|-|TRBV19|-
CASCVTAYSNQPQHF
TGTGCCAGTTGTGTTACGGCTTATAGCAATCAGCCCCAGCATTTT
>TRBJ1-6|-|TRBV5-4|once
CASSLGGPGDIVYNSPLHF
TGTGCCAGCAGCTTGGGGGGGCCAGGGGATATTGTCTATAATTCACCCCTCCACTTT
>TRBJ2-7|-|TRBV10-3|few
CAISESSGNPYEQYF
TGTGCCATCAGTGAGTCTTCCGGGAATCCCTACGAGCAGTACTTC
>TRBJ2-2|-|TRBV7-6|many
CASRPLGVGNDGELFF
TGTGCCAGCAGACCCCTGGGGGTTGGGAACGACGGGGAGCTGTTTTTT
>TRBJ2-5|-|TRBV7-2|-
CASSPQEDLSKWETQYF
TGTGCCAGCAGCCCGCAAGAGGACCTGTCAAAATGGGAGACCCAGTACTTC
>TRBJ2-1|TRBD2|TRBV7-2|many
CASSLWDYNNEQFF
TGTGCCAGCAGCTTATGGGACTACAACAATGAACAGTTCTTC
>TRBJ1-2|-|TRBV6-5|-
CASSYSNENYGYTF
TGTGCCAGCAGTTACTCGAATGAAAACTATGGCTACACCTTC
>TRBJ1-2|-|TRBV19|once
CASSNSDRNYGYTF
TGTGCCAGTAGTAACAGCGACAGGAACTATGGCTACACCTTC
>TRBJ1-1|-|TRBV12-3/TRBV12-4|-
CASSYTRRPGAFF
TGTGCCAGCAGTTATACCCGACGGCCAGGAGCTTTCTTT
>TRBJ2-1|-|TRBV12-3/TRBV12-4|few
CASSFPPQGYNEQFF
TGTGCCAGCAGTTTTCCCCCCCAGGGCTACAATGAGCAGTTCTTC
>TRBJ2-2|TRBD1|TRBV27|many
CASSAPGQGNTGELFF
TGTGCCAGCAGTGCACCGGGACAGGGGAACACCGGGGAGCTGTTTTTT
>TRBJ2-5|-|TRBV5-4|-
CASSHRDGQETQYF
TGTGCCAGCAGCCATCGGGACGGCCAGGAGACCCAGTACTTC
>TRBJ1-5|-|TRBV9|-
CASSAGGGFNQPQHF
TGTGCCAGCAGCGCGGGGGGAGGTTTTAATCAGCCCCAGCATTTT
>TRBJ1-1|-|TRBV19|-
CASRRSIVAFF
TGTGCCAGTAGGCGGAGTATCGTGGCTTTCTTT
>TRBJ2-1|-|TRBV12-3/TRBV12-4|-
CASSYGWDEQFF
TGTGCCAGCAGTTACGGCTGGGATGAGCAGTTCTTC
>TRBJ2-1|TRBD2|TRBV7-8|many
CASSLRLAGGPTYNEQFF
TGTGCCAGCAGCTTAAGACTAGCGGGGGGGCCGACTTACAATGAGCAGTTCTTC
>TRBJ1-1|-|TRBV7-9|-
CASSGQTGAVRAFF
TGTGCCAGCAGCGGCCAGACAGGCGCGGTGAGAGCTTTCTTT
>TRBJ1-2|-|TRBV4-1|-
CASSQAEAYGYTF
TGCGCCAGCAGCCAAGCAGAAGCCTATGGCTACACCTTC
>TRBJ2-3|-|TRBV15|few
CATSRDTASPSTDTQYF
TGTGCCACCAGCAGAGATACAGCTTCCCCTAGCACAGATACGCAGTATTTT
>TRBJ2-3|-|TRBV24-1|few
CATSAPGWQDTQYF
TGTGCCACCAGTGCGCCAGGGTGGCAAGATACGCAGTATTTT
>TRBJ1-5|TRBD1|TRBV19|few
CASTIDRGPNQPQHF
TGTGCCAGTACAATTGACAGGGGGCCAAATCAGCCCCAGCATTTT
>TRBJ1-2|TRBD1|TRBV11-1|few
CASSPGGQGYYGYTF
TGTGCCAGCAGCCCCGGGGGACAGGGCTACTATGGCTACACCTTC
>TRBJ2-1|TRBD1|TRBV12-3/TRBV12-4|few
CASSLQGWDEQFF
TGTGCCAGCAGTCTACAGGGGTGGGATGAGCAGTTCTTC